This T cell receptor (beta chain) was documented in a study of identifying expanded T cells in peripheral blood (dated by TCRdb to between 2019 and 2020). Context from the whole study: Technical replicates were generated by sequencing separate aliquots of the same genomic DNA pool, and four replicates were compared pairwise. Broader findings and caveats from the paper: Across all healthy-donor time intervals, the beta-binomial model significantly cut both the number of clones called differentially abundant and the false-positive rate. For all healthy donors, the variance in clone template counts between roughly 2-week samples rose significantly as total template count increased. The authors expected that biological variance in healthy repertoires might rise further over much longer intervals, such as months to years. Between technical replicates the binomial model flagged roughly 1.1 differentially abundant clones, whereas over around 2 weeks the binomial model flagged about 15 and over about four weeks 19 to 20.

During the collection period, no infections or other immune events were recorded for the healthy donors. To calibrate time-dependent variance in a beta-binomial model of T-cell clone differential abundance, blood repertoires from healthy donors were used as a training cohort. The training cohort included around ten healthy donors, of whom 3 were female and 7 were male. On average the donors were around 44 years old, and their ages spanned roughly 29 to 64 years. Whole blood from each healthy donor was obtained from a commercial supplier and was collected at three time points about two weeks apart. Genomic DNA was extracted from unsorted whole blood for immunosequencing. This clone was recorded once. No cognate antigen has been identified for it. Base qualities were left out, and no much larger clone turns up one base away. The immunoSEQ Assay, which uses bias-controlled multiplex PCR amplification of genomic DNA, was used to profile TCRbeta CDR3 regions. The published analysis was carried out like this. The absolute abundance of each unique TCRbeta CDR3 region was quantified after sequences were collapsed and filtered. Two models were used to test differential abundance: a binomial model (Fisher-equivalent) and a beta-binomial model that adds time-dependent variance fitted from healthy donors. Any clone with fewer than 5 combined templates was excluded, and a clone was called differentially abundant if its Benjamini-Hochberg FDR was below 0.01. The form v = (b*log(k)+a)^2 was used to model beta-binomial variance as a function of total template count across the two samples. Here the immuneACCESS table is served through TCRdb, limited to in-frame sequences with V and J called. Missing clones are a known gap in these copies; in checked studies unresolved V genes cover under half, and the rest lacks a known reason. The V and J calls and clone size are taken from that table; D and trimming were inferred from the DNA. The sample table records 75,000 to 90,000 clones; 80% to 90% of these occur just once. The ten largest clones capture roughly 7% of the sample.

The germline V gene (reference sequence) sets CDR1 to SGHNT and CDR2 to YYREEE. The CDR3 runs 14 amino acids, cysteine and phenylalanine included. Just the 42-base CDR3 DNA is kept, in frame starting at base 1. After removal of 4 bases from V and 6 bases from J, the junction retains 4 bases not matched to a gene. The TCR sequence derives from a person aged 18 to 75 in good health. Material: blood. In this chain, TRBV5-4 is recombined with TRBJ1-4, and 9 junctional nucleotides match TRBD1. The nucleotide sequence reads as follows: TGTGCCAGCAGCCCCGGGACAGGGTATGAAAAACTGTTTTTT. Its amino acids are CASSPGTGYEKLFF. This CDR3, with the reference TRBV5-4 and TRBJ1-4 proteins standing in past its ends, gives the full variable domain ETGVTQSPTHLIKTRGQQVTLRCSSQSGHNTVSWYQQALGQGPQFIFQYYREEENGRGNFPPRFSGLQFPNYSSELNVNALELDDSALYLCASSPGTGYEKLFFGSGTQLSVL.